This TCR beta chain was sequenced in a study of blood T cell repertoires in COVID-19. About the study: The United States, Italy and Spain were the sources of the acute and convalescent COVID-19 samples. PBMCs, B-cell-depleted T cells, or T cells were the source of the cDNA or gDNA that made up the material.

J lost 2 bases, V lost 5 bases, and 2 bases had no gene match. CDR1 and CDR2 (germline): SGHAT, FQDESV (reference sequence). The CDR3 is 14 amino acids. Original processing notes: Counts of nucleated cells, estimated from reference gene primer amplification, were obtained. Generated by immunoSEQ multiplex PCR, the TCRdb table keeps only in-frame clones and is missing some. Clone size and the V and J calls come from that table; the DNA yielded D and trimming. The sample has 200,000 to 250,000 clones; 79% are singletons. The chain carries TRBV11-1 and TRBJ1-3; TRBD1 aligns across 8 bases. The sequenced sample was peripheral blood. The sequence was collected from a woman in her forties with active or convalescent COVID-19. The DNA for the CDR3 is TGTGCCAGCAGCGCGACAGGGGCTGGAAACACCATATATTTT. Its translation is CASSATGAGNTIYF.